This T cell receptor (beta chain) emerged from a study of PD-1 blockade in classical Hodgkin lymphoma. Each and every patient relapsed after autologous stem cell transplantation, and patients got differing brentuximab vedotin exposure. Using magnetic negative selection, the CD4+ T cells were separated out of thawed PBMCs. Germline V gives CDR1 LNHDA, CDR2 SQIVND (reference sequence). The CDR3 totals 15 residues. J was trimmed by 4 bases and V by 5 bases; bases with no gene match: 8. Assay used: immunoSEQ multiplex PCR; TCRdb lists only in-frame clones, some missing. This repertoire shows about 27,000 clones, over 65% found once; its top ten account for less than 2.5%.

This specimen consisted of CD4+ T cells from blood, obtained at baseline. The J gene is TRBJ1-1, the V gene TRBV19; 9 bases map to TRBD1. This TCR was sampled from a human donor with classical Hodgkin lymphoma. As DNA, the CDR3 is TGTGCCAGTAGTCTGGGACAGGGTTGGGGCACTGAAGCTTTCTTT. Translating gives CASSLGQGWGTEAFF.